This TCR beta chain is drawn from a study of Graves' ophthalmopathy and Graves' hyperthyroidism. Study-level results: Discriminating ophthalmopathy from stable hyperthyroidism, a 13-signature model attained a sensitivity of approximately 85% and a specificity of approximately 81%. Blood also harbored most expanded thyroid clonotypes above 0.001 frequency.

TCR beta CDR3 regions were amplified from RNA transcripts. RT-PCR with HTBI primers came first, then second-round multiplex PCR. A single record per CDR3 protein comes from TCRdb applying MiXCR to the multiplex PCR reads. Of 740,000 or so distinct CDR3 sequences listed, 40% were seen once; the top ten hold about 40%. This clonotype has only one observation. Its target is not known. In donors with ophthalmopathy, activity was moderate-to-severe, with CAS ≥3, NOSPECS ≥4 and duration under 3 months. Uncontrolled infections, pregnancy, lactation or other autoimmune diseases led to patient exclusion. V lost 0 bases, J lost 4 bases, and 7 bases stayed unmatched. Germline V gives CDR1 MNHNS, CDR2 SASEGT. CDR3 size: 16 residues.

The receptor was isolated from an adult man with Graves' ophthalmopathy. Input material: peripheral blood. The chain recombines TRBV6-1 with TRBJ2-7, with TRBD2 matching over 9 bases. The CDR3 DNA follows: TGTGCCAGCAGTGAAGCGGGGGCGGGGGGGCTGTACGAGCAGTACTTC. Its protein is CASSEAGAGGLYEQYF.